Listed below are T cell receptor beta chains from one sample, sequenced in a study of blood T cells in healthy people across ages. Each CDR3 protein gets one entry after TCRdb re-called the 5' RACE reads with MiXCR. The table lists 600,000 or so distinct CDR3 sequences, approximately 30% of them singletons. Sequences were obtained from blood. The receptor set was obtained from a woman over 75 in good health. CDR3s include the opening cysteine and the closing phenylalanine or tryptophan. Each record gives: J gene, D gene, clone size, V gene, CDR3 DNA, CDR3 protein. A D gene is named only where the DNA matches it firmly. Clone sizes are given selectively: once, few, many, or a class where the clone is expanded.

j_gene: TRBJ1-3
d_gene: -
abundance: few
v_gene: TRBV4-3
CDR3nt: TGCGCCAGCAGCCAAGATAGGGAGTTCTCTGGAAACACCATATATTTT
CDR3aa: CASSQDREFSGNTIYF

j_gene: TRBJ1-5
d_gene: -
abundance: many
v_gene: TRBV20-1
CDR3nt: TGCAGTGTAGAGCCAGGGGCCGGGGATCAGCCCCAGCATTTT
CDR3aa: CSVEPGAGDQPQHF

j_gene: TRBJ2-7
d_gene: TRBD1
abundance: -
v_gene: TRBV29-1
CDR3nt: TGCAGCGATCCGGGACAGGGGGCATATTACGAGCAGTACTTC
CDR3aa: CSDPGQGAYYEQYF

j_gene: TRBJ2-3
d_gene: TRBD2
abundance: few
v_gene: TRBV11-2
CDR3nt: TGTGCCAGCAGCCTTAGCGGGGGGGCCCCAGATACGCAGTATTTT
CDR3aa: CASSLSGGAPDTQYF

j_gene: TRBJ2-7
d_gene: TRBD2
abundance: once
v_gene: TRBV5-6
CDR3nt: TGTGCCAGCAGCTGGGGTGGCGGGAGCATCGCGTACGAGCAGTACTTC
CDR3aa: CASSWGGGSIAYEQYF

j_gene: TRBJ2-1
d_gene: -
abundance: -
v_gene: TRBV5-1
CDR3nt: TGCGCCAGCAGCTTGGGGTCGGGGCGGAGTAATGAGCAGTTCTTC
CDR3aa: CASSLGSGRSNEQFF

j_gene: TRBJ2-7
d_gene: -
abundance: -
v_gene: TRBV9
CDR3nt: TGTGCCAGCAGCGTAGGACCGGCAGGGAACTACGAGCAGTACTTC
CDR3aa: CASSVGPAGNYEQYF

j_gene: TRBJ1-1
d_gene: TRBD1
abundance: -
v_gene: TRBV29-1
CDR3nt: TGCAGCGCAGGGGGACCCCTACGGGGTGAAGCTTTCTTT
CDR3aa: CSAGGPLRGEAFF

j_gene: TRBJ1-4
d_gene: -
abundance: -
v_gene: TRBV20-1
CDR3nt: TGCAGTGCTAGAGCATTAGAACAGGGCGGTGAAAAACGGTTTTTT
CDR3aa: CSARALEQGGEKRFF

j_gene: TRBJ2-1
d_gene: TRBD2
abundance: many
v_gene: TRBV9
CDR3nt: TGTGCCAGCAGCGGGAGCGGGGCCTCCTACAATGAGCAGTTCTTC
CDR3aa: CASSGSGASYNEQFF

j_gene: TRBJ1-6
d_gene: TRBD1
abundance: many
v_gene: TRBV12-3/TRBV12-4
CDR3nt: TGTGCCAGCACCCTGACAGGGAATAATTCACCCCTCCACTTT
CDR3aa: CASTLTGNNSPLHF

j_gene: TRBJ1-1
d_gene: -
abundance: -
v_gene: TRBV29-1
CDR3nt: TGCAGCGTTGAGGCAGGGGCTGGCACTGAAGCTTTCTTT
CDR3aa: CSVEAGAGTEAFF

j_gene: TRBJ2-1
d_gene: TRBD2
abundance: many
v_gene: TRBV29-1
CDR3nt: TGCAGCGTTGAATTAGGGACTAGCGGGGGAGGCAATGAGCAGTTCTTC
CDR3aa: CSVELGTSGGGNEQFF

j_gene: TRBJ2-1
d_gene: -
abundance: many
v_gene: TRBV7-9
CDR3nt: TGTGCCAGCAGCCCAGGACAGACCGGCAATGAGCAGTTCTTC
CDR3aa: CASSPGQTGNEQFF

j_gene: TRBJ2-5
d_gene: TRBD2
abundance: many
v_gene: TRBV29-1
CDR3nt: TGCAGCTCCGCGGGACTAGTGGAGACCCAGTACTTC
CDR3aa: CSSAGLVETQYF

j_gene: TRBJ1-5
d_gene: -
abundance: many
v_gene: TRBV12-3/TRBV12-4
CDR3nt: TGTGCCAGCAGTTTATCCCACAGAACCAATCAGCCCCAGCATTTT
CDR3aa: CASSLSHRTNQPQHF

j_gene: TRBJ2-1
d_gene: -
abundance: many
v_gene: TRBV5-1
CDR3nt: TGCGCCAGCAGTTTATACAGAAACAATGAGCAGTTCTTC
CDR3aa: CASSLYRNNEQFF

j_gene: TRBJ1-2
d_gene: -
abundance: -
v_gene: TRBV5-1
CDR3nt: TGCGCCAGCAGCTTGGCCGTCAAGGGAGGCTACACCTTC
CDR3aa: CASSLAVKGGYTF

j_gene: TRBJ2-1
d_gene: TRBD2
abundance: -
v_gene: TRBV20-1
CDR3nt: TGCAGTGCTAGAGGACTAGCGGCCAGTGAGGAGCAGTTCTTC
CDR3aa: CSARGLAASEEQFF

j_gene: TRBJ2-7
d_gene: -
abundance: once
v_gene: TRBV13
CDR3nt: TGTGCCAGCAGAGAGGGTAGCAACGAGCAGTACTTC
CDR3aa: CASREGSNEQYF

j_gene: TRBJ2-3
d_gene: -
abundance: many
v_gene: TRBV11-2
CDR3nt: TGTGCCAGCAGCTTAGATCAGCTTAGCACAGATACGCAGTATTTT
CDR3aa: CASSLDQLSTDTQYF

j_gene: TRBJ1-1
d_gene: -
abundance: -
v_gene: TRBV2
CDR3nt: TGTGCCAGCACCCAGTGGGGTGAAGCTTTCTTT
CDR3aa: CASTQWGEAFF

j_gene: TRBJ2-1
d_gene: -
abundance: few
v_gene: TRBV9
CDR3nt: TGTGCCAGCAGCCGAAGGGGGGGTGGGTACAATGAGCAGTTCTTC
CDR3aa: CASSRRGGGYNEQFF

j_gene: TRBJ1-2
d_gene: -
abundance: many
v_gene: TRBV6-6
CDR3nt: TGTGCCAGCGGACCTTCCAGGGGTGGCTACACCTTC
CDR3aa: CASGPSRGGYTF

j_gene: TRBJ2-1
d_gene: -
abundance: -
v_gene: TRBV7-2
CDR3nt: TGTGCCAGCAGCTTTCTAGACGGTGCTGAGCAGTTCTTC
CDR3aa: CASSFLDGAEQFF

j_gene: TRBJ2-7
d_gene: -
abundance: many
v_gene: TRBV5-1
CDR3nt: TGCGCCAGCAGCAAGGACGGACAGCCAGTCTACGAGCAGTACTTC
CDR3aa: CASSKDGQPVYEQYF

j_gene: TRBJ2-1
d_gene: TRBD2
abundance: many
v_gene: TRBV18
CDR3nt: TGTGCCAGCTCACCACCAAGCGGGGGGGTCAACAATGAGCAGTTCTTC
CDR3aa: CASSPPSGGVNNEQFF

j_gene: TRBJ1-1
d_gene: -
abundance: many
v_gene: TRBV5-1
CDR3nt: TGCGCCAGCAGCTTGAGCGGGTATTGGGATGAAGCTTTCTTT
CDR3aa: CASSLSGYWDEAFF

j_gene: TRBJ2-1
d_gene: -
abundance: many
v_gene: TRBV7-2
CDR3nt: TGTGCCAGCAGCGCCCGGGGTACCGGGGACAATGAGCAGTTCTTC
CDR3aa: CASSARGTGDNEQFF

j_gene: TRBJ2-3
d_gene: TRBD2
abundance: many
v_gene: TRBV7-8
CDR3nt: TGTGCCAGCAGCCCCGTGGGGGGGAGGACAGATACGCAGTATTTT
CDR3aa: CASSPVGGRTDTQYF

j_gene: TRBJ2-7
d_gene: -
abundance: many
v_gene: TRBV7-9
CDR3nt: TGTGCCAGCAGCCCTTCGAGTCCCACCTACGAGCAGTACTTC
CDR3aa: CASSPSSPTYEQYF

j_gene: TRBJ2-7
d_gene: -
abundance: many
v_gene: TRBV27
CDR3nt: TGTGCCAGCATGGGATTATCTGTTCGGCCGAAGGACTACGAGCAGTACTTC
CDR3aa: CASMGLSVRPKDYEQYF

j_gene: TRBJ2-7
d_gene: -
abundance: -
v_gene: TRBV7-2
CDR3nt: TGTGCCAGCAGCTTTATGACAGCGTCGGGCGAGCAGTACTTC
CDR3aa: CASSFMTASGEQYF

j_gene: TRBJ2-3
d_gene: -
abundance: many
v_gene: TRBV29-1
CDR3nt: TGCAGCGTTAGCGCGCCCCCAGATACGCAGTATTTT
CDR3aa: CSVSAPPDTQYF

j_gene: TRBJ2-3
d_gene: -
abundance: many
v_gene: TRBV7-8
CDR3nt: TGTGCCAGCAGCTTAGATCTGGGGGCCCGCACAGATACGCAGTATTTT
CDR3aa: CASSLDLGARTDTQYF